The 7 T cell receptor beta chains in this list originate from one sample, sequenced in a study of cytomegalovirus exposure and HLA in healthy donors. PCR employed 60 Vbeta and 13 Jbeta primers. Here immunoSEQ multiplex PCR was the method, and the copy in TCRdb shows in-frame clones only, minus some. The repertoire holds 130,000 to 150,000 clones, with over 70% as singletons. Source material: PBMCs. The receptor source for this set is a male donor in good health and CMV-seronegative.

The chain joins TRBV5-5 to TRBJ1-2, with D tentatively TRBD1 (6 bases). Germline values: CDR1 SGHKS, CDR2 YYEKEE (reference sequence). The CDR3 loop spans 16 amino acids. V dropped 0 bases and J dropped 6 bases, with 18 bases sitting between them. The CDR3 spells CASSLGGGRGVDGYTF. CDR3 nucleotide sequence: TGTGCCAGCAGCTTGGGTGGAGGCAGGGGAGTCGATGGCTACACCTTC.

The rearrangement uses TRBV27 and TRBJ1-5; 9 nucleotides agree with TRBD1. After removal of 5 bases from V and 2 bases from J, the junction contained 10 bases not matched to a gene. The CDR3 length is 17 residues. Per the germline V gene, CDR1 is MNHEY and CDR2 is SMNVEV (reference sequence). In DNA, the CDR3 is TGTGCCAGCAGTCCCATAACAGGGGGCTTTGGCAATCAGCCCCAGCATTTT. This codes for CASSPITGGFGNQPQHF.

The chain combines TRBV18 with TRBJ2-7; 10 bases map to TRBD1. CDR3 length: 14 amino acids. Germline trimming cut 8 bases from V and 0 bases from J; bases unmatched to any gene: 4. The germline gives CDR1 KGHSH, CDR2 LQKENI. The CDR3 spells CASARDRGSYEQYF. The CDR3 nucleotides are TGTGCCAGCGCCCGGGACAGGGGCTCCTACGAGCAGTACTTC.

The chain has TRBV7-8 and TRBJ1-1, with TRBD1 matching over 7 bases. This CDR3 contains 15 residues. Germline CDR1 reads SGHVS; CDR2 reads FQNEAQ. The J segment lost 4 bases and the V segment lost 5 bases, leaving 10 bases of the junction unmatched. The CDR3 loop is CASSRLTGRITEAFF. The CDR3 bases are TGTGCCAGCAGCCGATTGACAGGGAGGATCACTGAAGCTTTCTTT.

The rearrangement links TRBV6-5 to TRBJ2-7; 7 nucleotides align to TRBD2. Germline lookup yields CDR1 MNHEY and CDR2 SVGAGI. The CDR3 consists of 14 residues. V gave up 7 bases and J gave up 6 bases; unmatched junction bases: 12. The CDR3 reads CASTPRTSVSEQYF. CDR3 in DNA: TGTGCCAGCACCCCCCGGACTAGTGTGAGCGAGCAGTACTTC.

The rearrangement links TRBV7-6 to TRBJ2-6, with TRBD1 identical over 9 bases. The CDR3 spans 17 residues. The V gene's germline CDR1 is SGHVS and CDR2 FNYEAQ. Trimming took 5 bases from V and 2 from J; bases not matched to a gene: 7. The CDR3 spells CASSSGTGLTGANVLTF. As DNA, the CDR3 is TGTGCCAGCAGCAGCGGGACAGGGTTGACTGGGGCCAACGTCCTGACTTTC.

The chain is built from TRBV27 and TRBJ2-7; the D gene is possibly TRBD2 (6 bases). CDR3 length: 12 amino acids. Trimming shortened V by 6 bases and J by 8 bases, and 14 bases separated the two germline ends. Germline CDR1 and CDR2: MNHEY and SMNVEV (reference sequence). DNA of the CDR3: TGTGCCAGCAGGGGGGACTCCGTTCAGCAGTACTTC. Translated, it gives CASRGDSVQQYF.